This TCR beta chain is from a study of T cells expressing NK-cell markers. Study overall: Cells sorted as CD3+CD56+NKG2C+, CD3+CD56+NKG2C- and CD3+CD56-NKG2C+ T cells supplied the TCR beta repertoires. Study-level points and caveats: Dominant NKG2C+ clonotypes accounted for roughly 1.0-7.0% of CD8+ T cells in roughly 6 donors.

With respect to this clonotype: The target antigen is unknown.

TCRdb reprocessed the 5' RACE reads, with one entry per CDR3 protein and no DNA. Across hundreds of thousands of distinct CDR3 sequences, the top ten clones capture about 4% of the sample. In germline, CDR1 is SGHDT, CDR2 YYEEEE. This CDR3 region has 14 residues. The sequence was obtained from a woman aged 18 to 75 in good health. Sequencing was done on a sample of blood T cells: a sorted CD56 or NKG2C T cell subset, CD4+ or CD8+ T cells, or bulk PBMC T cells (not recorded which). J is TRBJ1-1 and V is TRBV5-6; the D call from TCRdb, TRBD1, cannot be confirmed without DNA. This CDR3 is CASSLHRVLAEAFF.